Listed here are 13 T cell receptor beta chains from one sample, sequenced in a study of blood T cells in healthy people across ages. The use of a sample-barcoded 5' primer and a J-beta primer mix characterized a second PCR of roughly 6 to 11 cycles. TCRdb reprocessed the 5' RACE reads with MiXCR, giving one entry per CDR3 protein. In the table there are 800,000 to 950,000 distinct CDR3 sequences, about 44% of which are singletons. The sample taken for sequencing was blood. Receptors were obtained from a man aged 25 to 45 in good health.

This clonotype was counted only a few times. V usage is TRBV18 and J usage is TRBJ2-5; 13 nucleotides align to TRBD2. The CDR3 is made up of 18 amino acids. Germline V lookup: CDR1 KGHSH, CDR2 LQKENI. Trimming cost V 1 base and J 0 bases; bases outside gene matches: 5. The CDR3 protein is CASSPRRLAGGYQETQYF. CDR3 in DNA: TGTGCCAGCTCACCACGGCGACTAGCGGGGGGTTACCAAGAGACCCAGTACTTC.

This chain uses TRBV15 with TRBJ1-5, with 8 nucleotides matching TRBD1. Germline V gene sequence: CDR1 LNHNV, CDR2 YYDKDF (reference sequence). Trimming removed 5 bases from V and 8 bases from J; junction bases left unmatched: 2. The CDR3 has 12 residues. The CDR3 sequence is CATSGQGKPQHF. CDR3 in DNA: TGTGCCACCAGCGGACAGGGAAAGCCCCAGCATTTT.

The V gene is TRBV2, the J gene TRBJ2-5; TRBD1 aligns across 8 bases. Germline V gene lookup returns CDR1 SNHLY and CDR2 FYNNEI. Losses at the gene ends were 4 bases for V and 5 bases for J; bases not matched to a gene: 6. The CDR3 has 14 amino acids. CDR3 DNA: TGTGCCAGCAGTGTCGACAGGGGTTGGGAGACCCAGTACTTC. Protein product: CASSVDRGWETQYF.

J is TRBJ2-3 and V is TRBV7-9; 9 bases agree with TRBD2. The CDR3 extends over 15 amino acids. Trimming removed 2 bases from V and 8 bases from J; junction bases left unmatched: 8. Germline V CDR1 and CDR2: SEHNR, FQNEAQ (reference sequence). The CDR3 sequence is CASSLSGGGATTQYF. The CDR3 nucleotides are TGTGCCAGCAGCTTAAGCGGCGGGGGGGCCACTACGCAGTATTTT.

The V and J genes are TRBV25-1 and TRBJ2-1; TRBD1 matches at 9 bases. Germline trimming cut 3 bases from V and 4 bases from J; bases unmatched to any gene: 4. Per the germline V gene, CDR1 is MGHDK and CDR2 is SYGVNS. The CDR3 contains 15 residues. The CDR3 DNA sequence: TGTGCCAGCAGTGACGGACAGGGGATTTACAATGAGCAGTTCTTC. This sequence encodes CASSDGQGIYNEQFF.

This chain joins TRBV5-1 and TRBJ1-2; no definite D call. Germline CDR1 SGHRS, CDR2 YFSETQ. Trimming shortened V by 4 bases and J by 1 base, and 11 bases separated the two germline ends. The CDR3 has 14 residues. CDR3 protein: CASSKAVFNYGYTF. The CDR3 region has the DNA TGCGCCAGCAGCAAGGCGGTCTTTAACTATGGCTACACCTTC.

The chain links TRBV5-5 to TRBJ1-1; D unresolved. The CDR3 totals 11 residues. The ends were cut back, 7 bases at V and 6 bases at J, with 10 bases in the middle. CDR1 is SGHKS and CDR2 is YYEKEE in the germline V gene (reference sequence). CDR3 in amino acids: CASREAAEAFF. In nucleotides, the CDR3 is TGTGCCAGCCGAGAGGCCGCTGAAGCTTTCTTT.

This clonotype was seen only a few times. The chain has TRBV6-1 and TRBJ2-5; weak D call: TRBD1 (5 bases). The CDR3 sequence is 14 residues long. Germline CDR1 and CDR2: MNHNS and SASEGT. Deletions cut 6 bases from V and 2 bases from J, with 13 bases between. CDR3 amino acids: CASRITGRQETQYF. The DNA of the CDR3 is TGTGCCAGCAGAATAACAGGCAGACAAGAGACCCAGTACTTC.

This clonotype was seen a few times. The chain is built from TRBV25-1 and TRBJ1-1; TRBD1 is a possible D gene (5 bases). This CDR3 is built from 15 residues. Trimming removed 3 bases from V and 2 bases from J, with 13 bases in between. Per germline, CDR1 MGHDK and CDR2 SYGVNS. The CDR3 bases are TGTGCCAGCAGTGACCCAGGGTCAGCAAACACTGAAGCTTTCTTT. It specifies CASSDPGSANTEAFF.

The V and J genes are TRBV7-9 and TRBJ2-4, with unresolved D. CDR3 length equals 12 residues. Germline CDR1 SEHNR, CDR2 FQNEAQ (reference sequence). The V end lost 4 bases, the J end lost 6 bases, and 7 bases lay between the germline ends. The CDR3 is CASSSSANIQYF. CDR3 coding DNA: TGTGCCAGCAGCTCCTCTGCAAACATTCAGTACTTC.

As for this clonotype: A much larger clone lies a single base off, so this may be a read error. V usage is TRBV4-1 and J usage is TRBJ2-1, with 16 bases aligning to TRBD2. Per the germline V gene, CDR1 is MGHRA and CDR2 is YSYEKL. The CDR3 has 19 residues. With 3 bases clipped from V and 3 bases from J, the junction kept 8 bases outside the gene matches. For the CDR3, the DNA is TGCGCCAGCAGCCATCCGGGACTAGCGGGGGGGCCAATCTACAATGAGCAGTTCTTC. It codes for CASSHPGLAGGPIYNEQFF.

The gene calls are TRBV11-3 and TRBJ1-1, with D uncertain. This CDR3 spans 14 amino acids. Trimming left V 5 bases short and J 5 bases short, with 15 bases between. Germline-derived CDR1 and CDR2 are SGHNT and YENEEA. CDR3 nucleotides: TGTGCCAGCAGCCAAAAACGCATTCGGACTGAAGCTTTCTTT. This gives the protein CASSQKRIRTEAFF.

This chain connects TRBV27 to TRBJ2-5; 7 bases are a match to TRBD1. Germline V lookup: CDR1 MNHEY, CDR2 SMNVEV (reference sequence). The ends lost 1 base at V and 5 bases at J; junction bases unmatched: 10. This CDR3 comprises 16 residues. The DNA for the CDR3 is TGTGCCAGCAGTTTATGGGGGACAGAAGACTTGGAGACCCAGTACTTC. This sequence encodes CASSLWGTEDLETQYF.